These 13 T cell receptor beta chains were sequenced from one sample in a study of cytomegalovirus exposure and HLA in healthy donors. The PCR employed 60 Vbeta primers together with 13 Jbeta primers. Assay used: immunoSEQ multiplex PCR; TCRdb lists only in-frame clones, some missing. In the table there are 150,000 to 200,000 clones, over 75% of which are singletons. Sequences were obtained from PBMCs. All receptors derive from a woman in her forties or fifties in good health and CMV-seronegative.

The V and J genes are TRBV20-1 and TRBJ2-3; D gene unclear. V was clipped by 2 bases and J by 6 bases, with 3 bases between them. CDR3 length equals 10 residues. Per the germline V gene, CDR1 is DFQATT and CDR2 is SNEGSKA (reference sequence). This CDR3 reads CSARSDTQYF. The CDR3 DNA follows: TGCAGTGCTAGAAGCGATACGCAGTATTTT.

The gene calls are TRBV5-1 and TRBJ2-3; TRBD2 aligns across 12 bases. The CDR3 contains 16 residues. V was clipped by 4 bases and J by 1 base; unmatched bases: 4. From germline, CDR1 is SGHRS and CDR2 YFSETQ. The CDR3 DNA sequence: TGCGCCAGCAGCACCCGACTAGCGGGGGGCACAGATACGCAGTATTTT. It translates to CASSTRLAGGTDTQYF.

J is TRBJ2-2 and V is TRBV6-5; no clear D. Germline loops: CDR1 MNHEY, CDR2 SVGAGI. This CDR3 has 14 amino acids. With 6 bases removed from V and 5 bases from J, the gap between germline ends came to 13 bases. The CDR3 region has the DNA TGTGCCAGCAGAGGTCTTCGGGTGACCGGGGAGCTGTTTTTT. Translated: CASRGLRVTGELFF.

The V gene is TRBV13, the J gene TRBJ1-2; D is unclear. CDR1 is PRHDT, CDR2 FYEKMQ, per germline (reference sequence). V lost 5 bases, J lost 8 bases, and 21 bases lay in between. The CDR3 is made up of 15 amino acids. The CDR3 nucleotides read TGTGCCAGCAGCCCAAGAGGGAATCGGCTCAGCGGCTACACCTTC. Protein: CASSPRGNRLSGYTF.

The gene calls are TRBV14 and TRBJ2-5, with 8 bases fitting TRBD2. Germline values: CDR1 SGHDN, CDR2 FVKESK. The CDR3 totals 15 residues. The V and J ends lost 4 bases and 2 bases, in that order; junction bases with no gene match: 6. CDR3 DNA sequence: TGTGCCAGCAGCCGAAAGGGGACTAGACAAGAGACCCAGTACTTC. Its protein product is CASSRKGTRQETQYF. Variable domain in full (rest from reference TRBV14 and TRBJ2-5): EAGVTQFPSHSVIEKGQTVTLRCDPISGHDNLYWYRRVMGKEIKFLLHFVKESKQDESGMPNNRFLAERTGGTYSTLKVQPAELEDSGVYFCASSRKGTRQETQYFGPGTRLLVL.

The chain uses TRBV7-8 and TRBJ2-7, with TRBD1 as a possible D gene (5 bases). This CDR3 comprises 17 residues. Per the germline V gene, CDR1 is SGHVS and CDR2 is FQNEAQ. V gave up 5 bases and J gave up 2 bases, with 22 bases separating them. CDR3 nucleotide sequence: TGTGCCAGCAGCCGAAACGACCGACAGCTTCATACCTACGAGCAGTACTTC. It yields the protein CASSRNDRQLHTYEQYF.

V is TRBV13 and J is TRBJ1-2; a weak D match, TRBD1 (6 bases). This CDR3 has 14 residues. CDR1 and CDR2 from the germline V gene are PRHDT and FYEKMQ (reference sequence). The V and J ends lost 6 bases and 4 bases respectively, with 15 bases between them. The CDR3 region is CASRILWGPYGYTF. The CDR3 DNA sequence: TGTGCCAGCAGGATTCTCTGGGGGCCCTATGGCTACACCTTC.

The chain recombines TRBV20-1 with TRBJ1-4, with 10 bases identical to TRBD1. V lost 5 bases, J lost 16 bases, and 7 bases stayed unmatched. The germline CDR1 and CDR2 sequences are DFQATT and SNEGSKA (reference sequence). The CDR3 covers 11 residues. This CDR3 reads CSAGSDRGPFF. CDR3 bases: TGCAGTGCTGGAAGTGACAGGGGGCCGTTTTTT.

This clone is a singleton in its sample. CDR3 sequence: CASAGNRGLDEKLFF. Written as DNA, the CDR3 is TGTGCCAGCGCTGGGAACAGGGGGCTGGATGAAAAACTGTTTTTT. The chain uses TRBV7-2 and TRBJ1-4; 9 nucleotides agree with TRBD1. Germline V gene lookup returns CDR1 SGHTA and CDR2 FQGNSA. With V trimmed by 8 bases and J by 6 bases, 10 bases remained unmatched. The CDR3 length is 15 residues.

As for this clone: The junction departs from germline at one end; a sequencing error may be responsible. In the same sample, other DNA sequences code for this CDR3. The V call is TRBV18, the J call TRBJ1-4; TRBD1 agrees at 7 bases. The CDR3 is 14 amino acids. The germline CDR1 and CDR2 sequences are KGHSH and LQKENI. CDR3: CASSPTGEIEKLFF. CDR3 DNA sequence: TGCGCCAGCTCACCAACAGGGGAGATTGAAAAACTGTTTTTT. The entire variable domain, with the rest obtained from reference TRBV18 and TRBJ1-4, is as follows: NAGVMQNPRHLVRRRGQEARLRCSPMKGHSHVYWYRQLPEEGLKFMVYLQKENIIDESGMPKERFSAEFPKEGPSILRIQQVVRGDSAAYFCASSPTGEIEKLFFGSGTQLSVL.

V is TRBV7-9 and J is TRBJ2-3; the match to TRBD2 covers 10 bases. There are 19 residues in the CDR3. V gave up 4 bases and J gave up 4 bases; unmatched junction bases: 17. Germline CDR1 is SEHNR and CDR2 is FQNEAQ (reference sequence). The CDR3 bases are TGTGCCAGCAGCTCCCACCCCCGGCTAGCGGGAGCTGTGGCAGATACGCAGTATTTT. Its translation: CASSSHPRLAGAVADTQYF. The variable domain in full, completed from reference TRBV7-9 and TRBJ2-3, reads DTGVSQNPRHKITKRGQNVTFRCDPISEHNRLYWYRQTLGQGPEFLTYFQNEAQLEKSRLLSDRFSAERPKGSFSTLEIQRTEQGDSAMYLCASSSHPRLAGAVADTQYFGPGTRLTVL.

The chain couples TRBV28 to TRBJ2-7, with D unresolved. Germline CDR1 MDHEN, CDR2 SYDVKM. The CDR3 is made up of 12 amino acids. Trimming pared 5 bases from V and 3 bases from J, leaving 8 bases between. In DNA form, the CDR3 reads TGTGCCAGCAGTCGGAACTACTACGAGCAGTACTTC. As protein: CASSRNYYEQYF. Full variable domain (remainder filled in from reference TRBV28 and TRBJ2-7): DVKVTQSSRYLVKRTGEKVFLECVQDMDHENMFWYRQDPGLGLRLIYFSYDVKMKEKGDIPEGYSVSREKKERFSLILESASTNQTSMYLCASSRNYYEQYFGPGTRLTVT.

The chain has TRBV9 and TRBJ2-3; 9 bases map to TRBD2. Trimming took 1 base from V and 4 from J; bases not matched to a gene: 4. CDR1 and CDR2 (germline): SGDLS, YYNGEE. This CDR3 contains 15 residues. DNA of the CDR3: TGTGCCAGCAGCGTAAAAGCGGGAGGTCCAGATACGCAGTATTTT. Amino acids: CASSVKAGGPDTQYF. The whole variable domain, filled in from reference TRBV9 and TRBJ2-3, reads DSGVTQTPKHLITATGQRVTLRCSPRSGDLSVYWYQQSLDQGLQFLIQYYNGEERAKGNILERFSAQQFPDLHSELNLSSLELGDSALYFCASSVKAGGPDTQYFGPGTRLTVL.